This note documents a single T cell receptor (beta chain) sequence. This receptor's antigen is unknown. No clone much larger than this one lies a single base away; base qualities are absent. The record originates from a study of glioma-infiltrating T cells after dendritic cell vaccination (dated by TCRdb to the mid-2010s). As for the study more broadly: The cohort comprised around 15 glioblastoma patients from Phase I and II dendritic cell vaccination trials, 9 newly diagnosed and 6 with recurrent disease. Patients received autologous tumor lysate-pulsed dendritic cell vaccination between about 2002 and 2012. The vaccine was prepared from monocyte-derived dendritic cells that were cultured for roughly 7 days with IL-4 and GM-CSF and then pulsed overnight with autologous tumor lysate. Three intradermal dendritic cell vaccine injections were administered to patients at biweekly intervals in the arm below the axilla. Tumor-infiltrating lymphocyte content was quantified and tumor and blood repertoires were compared in dendritic cell-vaccinated glioblastoma patients by deep sequencing of TCR beta CDR3 regions. Survival after dendritic cell vaccination was correlated with TCR sequencing metrics such as TIL content and the overlap between tumor and blood repertoires. General findings and caveats noted by the study authors: TCR clonality showed no direct relationship with survival, which suggests that a diverse polyclonal response may be important. Higher estimated pretreatment TIL content predicted longer time to progression and overall survival after dendritic cell vaccination. The cohort was small and heterogeneous, with few patients having full blood and tumor sets and even fewer initial-recurrent tumor pairs. The three-group TCR overlap response model was described as speculative and requiring prospective validation.

Using the immunoSEQ assay, TCRB CDR3 regions were amplified from around 2 micrograms of genomic DNA, or from all available DNA when less than that was on hand. For multiplex PCR, 60 forward primers for TCR V beta segments and 13 reverse primers for J beta segments were used. To estimate reads per starting template, synthetic control templates were spiked into each sample at limiting dilution. Sequencing produced 87 bp reads on the Illumina HiSeq System. Turning to the authors' computational methods: PCR and sequencing errors were removed by a nearest neighbor algorithm that merged closely related sequences. TCR overlap was defined as the percentage of unique tumor TCR beta sequences that were also present in the same patient's peripheral blood. TCRdb's version of the immuneACCESS table is confined to in-frame rearrangements and falls short of the full clone set. An unresolved V gene accounts for under half of the shortfall where checked; the remainder is of unknown origin. That table is the source of V, J and clone size, and D and trimming were worked out from the DNA. The sample records about 92,000 clones, 65% to 90% of which are singletons. The leading ten clones occupy 15% to 18% of the sample.

To be selected, patients needed enough residual fresh-frozen tumor tissue and more than two years of available survival data. An isocitrate dehydrogenase mutation was not carried by any of the glioblastoma patients, although molecular status was otherwise variable. PBMC were collected before vaccination, two weeks after the third vaccination, and at tumor progression when it occurred. The Qiagen DNeasy Blood extraction Kit was used to extract genomic DNA. The sample in question was blood, obtained before dendritic cell vaccination. This receptor was obtained from a human donor with glioblastoma.

The CDR3 has the sequence CASSIGAQIIQAKNIQYF. The nucleotide sequence reads as follows: TGTGCCAGTAGTATAGGGGCCCAAATAATTCAAGCCAAAAACATTCAGTACTTC. The rearranged chain carries TRBV19 and TRBJ2-4; the D gene identity is not certain. The CDR3 goes from the cysteine to the phenylalanine over 18 residues. The entry retains the CDR3 DNA only, 54 bases that are in frame from base 1. The V and J ends are trimmed by 1 base and 0 bases, leaving 16 bases between them. CDR1 and CDR2, looked up from the germline V gene (reference sequence), are LNHDA and SQIVND.